A selection of T cell receptor beta chains follows, all from one sample in a study of CD8 T cells in ankylosing spondylitis. TCRdb reprocessed the 5' RACE reads via MiXCR and lists one record per CDR3 protein. The data show around 150,000 distinct CDR3 sequences, 7% to 8% seen once. Sequenced: blood, either unsorted or a sorted T cell fraction (not recorded which). The origin of the receptors is a female donor with ankylosing spondylitis or in good health (not recorded which). Both conserved end residues are part of each CDR3. D genes are given only for firm matches. The size entry is marked missing in some rows and otherwise reads once, few, many or a size class.

size,V,D,J,DNA,CDR3
NA,TRBV3-1,NA,TRBJ2-5,TGTGCCAGCAGCCACCCCACAGGCGGGGAGACCCAGTACTTC,CASSHPTGGETQYF
many,TRBV6-1,NA,TRBJ2-6,TGTGCCAGCGGCCCCCTCTCTGGGGCCAACGTCCTGACTTTC,CASGPLSGANVLTF
many,TRBV6-2/TRBV6-3,NA,TRBJ2-5,TGTGCCAGCAGTTCGGGGGACGAGACCCAGTACTTC,CASSSGDETQYF
many,TRBV10-3,NA,TRBJ2-7,TGTGCCACCGGGGACGGGGCCGGGATGGAGCAGTACTTC,CATGDGAGMEQYF
few,TRBV20-1,NA,TRBJ1-2,TGCAGTGCTAGAGTGGGGTCGTATGGCTACACCTTC,CSARVGSYGYTF
few,TRBV10-3,NA,TRBJ1-2,TGTGCCAGTTCGATGAGTGCCGGCGGAGGCTACACCTTC,CASSMSAGGGYTF
many,TRBV6-5,TRBD1,TRBJ1-2,TGTGCCAGCAGTTACTACCCGGGACAGGGAATCGGCTATGGCTACACCTTC,CASSYYPGQGIGYGYTF
many,TRBV10-3,NA,TRBJ1-2,TGTGCCATCCCGACAGCTGGCTACACCTTC,CAIPTAGYTF
many,TRBV4-2,NA,TRBJ2-1,TGTGCCAGCAGCCAAGATAAAGGCTCCTACAATGAGCAGTTCTTC,CASSQDKGSYNEQFF
many,TRBV6-2/TRBV6-3,NA,TRBJ1-5,TGTGCCAGCAGTCCAATCGCGGGCAGCACCTTATACCCCCTTAGCAATCAGCCCCAGCATTTT,CASSPIAGSTLYPLSNQPQHF
many,TRBV20-1,NA,TRBJ2-1,TGCAGTGCTCAAACCGGGACTGAGCTGTATGAGCAGTTCTTC,CSAQTGTELYEQFF
many,TRBV5-1,NA,TRBJ2-7,TGCGCCAGCAGCCTCGTCGGCAGGGTACGCTACGAGCAGTACTTC,CASSLVGRVRYEQYF
many,TRBV15,TRBD1,TRBJ2-2,TGTGCCACCAGCAGAGGCCCAAACCGGGACAGGGGGCGTAATAGTTTTACCGGGGAGCTGTTTTTT,CATSRGPNRDRGRNSFTGELFF
few,TRBV11-2,NA,TRBJ2-5,TGTGCCAGCAGCTTAGAGGTGGGGGAGACCCAGTACTTC,CASSLEVGETQYF
few,TRBV30,TRBD1,TRBJ1-2,TGTGCCTGGTTCCACAGGGGGGGGTTCTATGGCTACACCTTC,CAWFHRGGFYGYTF
many,TRBV4-1,NA,TRBJ1-5,TGCGCCAGCAGCCACCCAAATCAGCCCCAGCATTTT,CASSHPNQPQHF